This T cell receptor (beta chain) was documented in a study of radiation and T cells in renal cell carcinoma. The germline V gene has CDR1 SGHTA and CDR2 FQGNSA. This CDR3 is built from 14 residues. Whole-study results and caveats: In blood, top tumor clones expanded by 2 weeks, shrinking by 4.

Repertoires were generated with immunoSEQ multiplex PCR, while TCRdb's copy carries only in-frame clones and drops some. The sample shows some 26,000 clones, 65% to 85% of them seen only once. A word on this clone: Its antigen is unknown. One junction end disagrees with the germline gene, perhaps due to a read error.

Time point specified: blood 2 weeks post-SBRT. Treatment meaning: 15 Gy SBRT to primary tumor, nephrectomy 4 weeks later. Blood was sampled at baseline, 2 weeks and 4 weeks after SBRT. This renal cell carcinoma was of the clear cell type. Sequences were derived from blood, sampled from a patient whose treatment included radiotherapy and nephrectomy. The TCR originated in a man aged 60-69 years with renal cell carcinoma. The chain links TRBV7-2 to TRBJ1-5; D unresolved. As DNA, the CDR3 is TGTGCCAGCAGCGTAGCAATTGAGAGTCAGCCCCAGCATTTT. It translates to CASSVAIESQPQHF.